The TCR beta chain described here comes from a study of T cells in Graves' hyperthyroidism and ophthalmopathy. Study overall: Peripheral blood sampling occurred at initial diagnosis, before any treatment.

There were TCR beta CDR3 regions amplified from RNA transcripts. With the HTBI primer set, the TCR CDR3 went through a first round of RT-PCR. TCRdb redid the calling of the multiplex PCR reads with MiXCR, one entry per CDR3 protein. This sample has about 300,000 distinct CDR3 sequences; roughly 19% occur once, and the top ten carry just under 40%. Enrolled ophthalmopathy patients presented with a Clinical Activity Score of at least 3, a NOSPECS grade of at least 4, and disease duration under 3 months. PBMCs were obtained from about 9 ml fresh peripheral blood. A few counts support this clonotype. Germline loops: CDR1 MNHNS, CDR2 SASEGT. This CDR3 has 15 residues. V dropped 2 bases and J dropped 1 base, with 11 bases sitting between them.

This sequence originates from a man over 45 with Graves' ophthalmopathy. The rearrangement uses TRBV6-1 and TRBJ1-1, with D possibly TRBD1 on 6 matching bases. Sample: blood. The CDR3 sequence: CASSELGASNTEAFF. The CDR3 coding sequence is TGTGCCAGCAGTGAATTGGGGGCGTCGAACACTGAAGCTTTCTTT.